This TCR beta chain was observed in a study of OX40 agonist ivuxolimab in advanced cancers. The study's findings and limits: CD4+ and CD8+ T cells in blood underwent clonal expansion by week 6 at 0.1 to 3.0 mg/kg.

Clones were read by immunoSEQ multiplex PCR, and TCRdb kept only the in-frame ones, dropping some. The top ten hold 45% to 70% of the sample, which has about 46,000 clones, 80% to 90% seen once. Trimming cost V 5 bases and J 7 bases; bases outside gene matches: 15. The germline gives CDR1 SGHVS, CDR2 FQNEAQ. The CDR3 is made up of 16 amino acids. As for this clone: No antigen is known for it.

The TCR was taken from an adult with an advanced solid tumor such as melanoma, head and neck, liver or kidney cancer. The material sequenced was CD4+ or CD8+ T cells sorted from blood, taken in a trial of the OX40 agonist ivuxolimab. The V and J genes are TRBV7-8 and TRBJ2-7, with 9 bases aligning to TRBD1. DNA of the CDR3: TGTGCCAGCAGCAAACGCCGAGTGGACAGGGGATTGGAGCAGTACTTC. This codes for CASSKRRVDRGLEQYF.